This T cell receptor beta chain was recorded in a study of T cells after yellow fever vaccination. Study overall: Preparation of the low-cell-number fractions used SMART-Seq v4 Ultra Low Input. General study results and limits: Among primary-vaccination clones, most reappeared after the booster, at around 97% for CD4 and about 90% for CD8. By day 5 rather than day 15, the secondary response had peaked, though it was weaker.

J gave up 9 bases and V 5 bases, and 11 bases lay outside the gene matches. The CDR3 loop spans 14 amino acids. This clonotype came up a few times. Antigen unknown. Generation of TCR cDNA used 5'RACE template switching (which added a universal primer site and UMIs). TCRdb independently ran MiXCR on the 5' RACE reads; one entry per CDR3 protein. Of about 330,000 distinct CDR3 sequences in the sample, 7% to 9% were seen once. The V gene is TRBV12-3 or TRBV12-4, the J gene TRBJ2-3; TRBD2 matches 7 bases. The sequence derives from a man between 18 and 35 years old who received the YFV17D yellow fever vaccine. The material sequenced was PBMCs, taken roughly 46 days after the first yellow fever vaccination. The DNA of the CDR3 is TGTGCCAGCAGTCCCGGGACTACGATAGGGACGCAGTATTTT. Its protein product is CASSPGTTIGTQYF.